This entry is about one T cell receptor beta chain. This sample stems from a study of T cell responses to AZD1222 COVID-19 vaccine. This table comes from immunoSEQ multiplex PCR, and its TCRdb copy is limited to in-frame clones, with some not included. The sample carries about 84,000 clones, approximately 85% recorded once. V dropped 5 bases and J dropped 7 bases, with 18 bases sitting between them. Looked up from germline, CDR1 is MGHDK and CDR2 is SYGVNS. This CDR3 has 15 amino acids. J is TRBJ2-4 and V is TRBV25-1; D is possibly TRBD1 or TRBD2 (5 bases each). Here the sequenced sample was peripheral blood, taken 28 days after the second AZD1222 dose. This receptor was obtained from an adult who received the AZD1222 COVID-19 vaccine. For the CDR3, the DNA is TGTGCCAGCAGTCCTAGTGGGGACCTGGGTAACATTCAGTACTTC. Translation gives CASSPSGDLGNIQYF.